The clone carrying this TCR beta chain was counted at least ten times. Each donor was a healthy Caucasian. Germline-derived CDR1 and CDR2 are SGHDN and FVKESK. V lost 4 bases, J lost 7 bases, and 16 bases lay in between. There are 15 residues in the CDR3. The data belong to a study of identical twins. TCRdb reprocessed the 5' RACE reads via MiXCR and lists one record per CDR3 protein. This sample has fewer than 250,000 distinct CDR3 sequences, with 7% found just once. In addition, the sample was reused for a study of yellow fever vaccine responses in identical twins. That paper states: Twins reportedly mounted vaccine T cell responses that seemed partly convergent, partly personalized.

The chain couples TRBV14 to TRBJ2-2, with D possibly matching TRBD2 (5 bases). This sequence originates from a woman aged 18 to 35 in good health. The sequencing sample was made of memory (CD45RO+) T cells sorted from blood. CDR3 in amino acids: CASSRSLTSNGELFF. The CDR3 DNA follows: TGTGCCAGCAGCCGCTCATTAACTAGTAACGGGGAGCTGTTTTTT.